These 19 T cell receptor beta chains share one sample of origin, sequenced in a study of CD8+ T cells in alopecia areata. Treatment reported: oral pan-JAK inhibitor, 5-10 mg twice daily. Reverse transcribed after extraction, RNA yielded cDNA as the sequencing template. Profiled with immunoSEQ multiplex PCR; TCRdb holds only in-frame clones, not every one. The data show 200,000 to 250,000 clones, more than 45% seen once. Sequences were derived from CD4+ T cells sorted from blood, sampled at week 4, from a patient treated with tofacitinib. Receptors originate from a human donor with alopecia areata.

The chain is built from TRBV4-3 and TRBJ1-2; TRBD1 agrees at 8 bases. The CDR3 contains 14 residues. Germline CDR1 reads LGHNA; CDR2 reads YSLEER. The junction had 7 bases not matched to a gene; V was cut back by 0 bases and J by 10 bases. The CDR3 region has the DNA TGCGCCAGCAGCCAAGAGGGACAGGCTATTCCCTACACCTTC. Its protein is CASSQEGQAIPYTF.

The rearrangement uses TRBV29-1 and TRBJ2-3; D unclear. The V gene lost 4 bases and the J gene lost 6 bases, with 8 bases spanning the gap. Germline CDR1 is SQVTM and CDR2 is ANQGSEA. This CDR3 has 11 residues. DNA of the CDR3: TGCAGCGTTGTTCCCGGGGATACGCAGTATTTT. Translated: CSVVPGDTQYF.

The chain has TRBV14 and TRBJ2-3; D is unresolved. V lost 3 bases, J lost 1 base, and 8 bases lay in between. This CDR3 contains 14 residues. Per germline, CDR1 SGHDN and CDR2 FVKESK. The CDR3 loop reads CASSHLPGTDTQYF. The CDR3 region has the DNA TGTGCCAGCAGCCACCTCCCCGGCACAGATACGCAGTATTTT.

This clone was found many times. The chain employs TRBV21-1 and TRBJ1-5; the table's D call of TRBD1 was not tested on the DNA. TRBV21-1 constitutes a pseudogene. CDR3 length: 17 residues. DNA of the CDR3: TGTGCCAATCCCCGGGACAGGGCTACTGATAGCAATCAGCCCCAGCATTTT. Translating it yields CANPRDRATDSNQPQHF.

The V and J genes are TRBV5-6 and TRBJ2-1; 7 nucleotides match TRBD2. V was clipped by 4 bases and J by 0 bases; unmatched bases: 4. The CDR3 sequence is 15 residues long. Per the germline V gene, CDR1 is SGHDT and CDR2 is YYEEEE. CDR3 sequence: CASSLSGNSYNEQFF. The CDR3 bases are TGTGCCAGCAGCCTCAGCGGGAACTCCTACAATGAGCAGTTCTTC. Supplemented by reference TRBV5-6 and TRBJ2-1, the full variable domain reads DAGVTQSPTHLIKTRGQQVTLRCSPKSGHDTVSWYQQALGQGPQFIFQYYEEEERQRGNFPDRFSGHQFPNYSSELNVNALLLGDSALYLCASSLSGNSYNEQFFGPGTRLTVL.

The V gene is TRBV7-2, the J gene TRBJ2-1; 9 nucleotides line up with TRBD2. The CDR3 runs to 18 residues. Germline loops: CDR1 SGHTA, CDR2 FQGNSA. Trimming at V came to 1 base and at J to 2 bases, leaving 9 bases not matched to a gene. Written as DNA, the CDR3 is TGTGCCAGCAGCTTAGATCCTAGCGGGGCTACAACCTACAATGAGCAGTTCTTC. Its translation is CASSLDPSGATTYNEQFF. Filled out from reference TRBV7-2 and TRBJ2-1, the complete variable domain reads GAGVSQSPSNKVTEKGKDVELRCDPISGHTALYWYRQSLGQGLEFLIYFQGNSAPDKSGLPSDRFSAERTGGSVSTLTIQRTQQEDSAVYLCASSLDPSGATTYNEQFFGPGTRLTVL.

The V gene is TRBV7-2, the J gene TRBJ2-3; a weak D match, TRBD2 (7 bases). Trimming took 5 bases from V and 0 from J, leaving 21 bases between them. Per the germline V gene, CDR1 is SGHTA and CDR2 is FQGNSA. This CDR3 is 18 amino acids long. CDR3 nucleotide sequence: TGTGCCAGCAGCCCCGCTAGGTGGGGGGGGCTAAGCACAGATACGCAGTATTTT. Translation gives CASSPARWGGLSTDTQYF.

As concerns this clone: Germline and junction disagree at one end, which may indicate a read error. J is TRBJ2-2 and V is TRBV5-6; D gene uncertain. CDR3 length: 15 residues. Germline V gene sequence: CDR1 SGHDT, CDR2 YYEEEE. This CDR3 is CASTLDRVGTGELFF. The DNA for the CDR3 is TGTGCCAGCACCTTGGACCGGGTGGGCACCGGGGAGCTGTTTTTT. Using reference TRBV5-6 and TRBJ2-2 for the parts outside the CDR3, the full variable domain is DAGVTQSPTHLIKTRGQQVTLRCSPKSGHDTVSWYQQALGQGPQFIFQYYEEEERQRGNFPDRFSGHQFPNYSSELNVNALLLGDSALYLCASTLDRVGTGELFFGEGSRLTVL.

The gene calls are TRBV6-6 and TRBJ2-2, with 11 positions matching TRBD1. The CDR3 loop spans 13 amino acids. The V and J ends lost 9 bases and 4 bases, in that order; junction bases with no gene match: 1. Germline V gene data show CDR1 as MNHNY and CDR2 as SVGAGI (reference sequence). CDR3 coding DNA: TGTGCCAGTGGACAGGGGGCCACCGGGGAGCTGTTTTTT. Its translation: CASGQGATGELFF.

The count of this clone is one. The chain joins TRBV2 to TRBJ1-2, with D hard to call. Trimming pared 7 bases from V and 6 bases from J, leaving 12 bases between. CDR3 length equals 12 residues. The germline V gene encodes CDR1 SNHLY and CDR2 FYNNEI. CDR3 nucleotide sequence: TGTGCCAGCATGAGTCCGGGCAATGGCTACACCTTC. Encoded protein: CASMSPGNGYTF.

This clone was detected a few times. This sequence joins TRBV4-1 and TRBJ2-7; 7 bases are a match to TRBD1. The CDR3 has 15 residues. V shed 4 bases and J 6 bases; nucleotides not matched to a gene: 12. CDR1 and CDR2 (germline): MGHRA, YSYEKL. CDR3 nucleotides: TGCGCCAGCAGCCTCCGAGACAGGGCCTTAAGCGAGCAGTACTTC. Translation gives CASSLRDRALSEQYF.

The chain recombines TRBV7-3 with TRBJ2-3, with 13 positions matching TRBD2. Trimming removed 4 bases from V and 0 bases from J; junction bases left unmatched: 1. CDR3 length: 16 residues. Germline CDR1 reads SGHTA; CDR2 reads FQGTGA. This CDR3 reads CASSSGLAGSTDTQYF. The CDR3 DNA follows: TGTGCCAGCAGCTCGGGACTAGCGGGGAGCACAGATACGCAGTATTTT.

The V gene is TRBV30, the J gene TRBJ1-2; D is unclear. CDR3 length equals 13 residues. V lost 0 bases and J 8 bases, leaving 13 bases between the germline ends. Per the germline V gene, CDR1 is GTSNPN and CDR2 is SVGIG (reference sequence). The CDR3 DNA reads as TGTGCCTGGAGTGTACAGAACAGAGCCGGCTACACCTTC. Encoded protein: CAWSVQNRAGYTF.

This CDR3 reads CASSRGTKNTGELFF. DNA of the CDR3: TGTGCCAGCAGCCGAGGGACAAAGAACACCGGGGAGCTGTTTTTT. V gene TRBV5-6 combines with J gene TRBJ2-2; D possibly corresponds to TRBD1 (6 bases). The CDR3 spans 15 residues. Trimming stripped 4 bases from V and 1 base from J, with 11 bases between. Germline assignment: CDR1 SGHDT and CDR2 YYEEEE.

CDR3 nucleotide sequence: TGCGCCAGCAGCACCAGGGGGGGAAAGGAGACCCAGTACTTC. Its protein product is CASSTRGGKETQYF. V gene TRBV5-1 combines with J gene TRBJ2-5; D tentatively reads TRBD1 or TRBD2 (7 bases each). Trimming pared 4 bases from V and 5 bases from J, leaving 15 bases between. The CDR3 has 14 amino acids. Looked up from germline, CDR1 is SGHRS and CDR2 is YFSETQ.

The chain recombines TRBV4-2 with TRBJ1-2; D is undetermined. The CDR3 has 13 residues. CDR1 is LGHNA and CDR2 is YNFKEQ in the germline V gene. Trimming removed 7 bases from V and 8 bases from J, with 17 bases in between. CDR3 region: CASTPSGSAGYTF. CDR3 coding DNA: TGTGCCAGCACCCCATCGGGGTCGGCAGGCTACACCTTC.

This rearrangement joins TRBV29-1 to TRBJ2-3; 7 nucleotides agree with TRBD2. V dropped 4 bases and J dropped 1; count of bases not matched to a gene: 5. Germline loops: CDR1 SQVTM, CDR2 ANQGSEA. The CDR3 sequence is 14 residues long. The CDR3 protein is CSVGAAGGTDTQYF. The CDR3 DNA sequence: TGCAGCGTTGGTGCTGCGGGAGGCACAGATACGCAGTATTTT.

This clone was detected only a few times. This chain uses TRBV19 with TRBJ2-2; weak D call: TRBD1 (6 bases). The germline V and J ends were trimmed by 7 bases and 8 bases, with 11 bases remaining between them. This CDR3 is 12 amino acids long. Per germline, CDR1 LNHDA and CDR2 SQIVND (reference sequence). DNA of the CDR3: TGTGCCAGTACCACAGGGTTAGGGGAGCTGTTTTTT. This codes for CASTTGLGELFF. Combining the CDR3 with reference TRBV19 and TRBJ2-2 gives the whole variable domain DGGITQSPKYLFRKEGQNVTLSCEQNLNHDAMYWYRQDPGQGLRLIYYSQIVNDFQKGDIAEGYSVSREKKESFPLTVTSAQKNPTAFYLCASTTGLGELFFGEGSRLTVL.

This chain connects TRBV9 to TRBJ1-2; 9 nucleotides agree with TRBD1. The germline gives CDR1 SGDLS, CDR2 YYNGEE. Trimming at V came to 5 bases and at J to 2 bases, leaving 4 bases not matched to a gene. This CDR3 is built from 14 residues. CDR3 amino acids: CASRGQGSNYGYTF. The CDR3 coding sequence is TGTGCCAGCAGAGGACAGGGGAGCAACTATGGCTACACCTTC.